This record looks at one TCR beta chain sequence and its context. The V and J ends lost 4 bases and 0 bases respectively, with 17 bases between them. The CDR3 contains 17 residues. The germline V gene encodes CDR1 SGHAT and CDR2 FQDESV (reference sequence). Produced via immunoSEQ multiplex PCR; TCRdb's table is partial and in-frame only. The sample comprises millions of clones, about 93% of which are singletons, and roughly 1.7% rests with the top ten. This specimen belongs to a study of shared clonotypes between healthy human individuals. Cells designated naive CD8 were CD45RO-negative and were positively selected for CCR7, with terminally differentiated effector memory CD45RA+ cells excluded.

This sequence was found in a young man in good health. Some clones in this sample may be carry-over from other donors' samples. The chain joins TRBV11-1 to TRBJ2-3, with D tentatively TRBD2 (6 bases). The sample comprised naive CD8+ T cells from PBMCs. CDR3 loop: CASSSGLGTPSTDTQYF. The CDR3 DNA follows: TGTGCCAGCAGCTCCGGTCTCGGGACTCCCAGCACAGATACGCAGTATTTT.